One and the same sample provided the 15 T cell receptor beta chains below, sequenced in a study of blood T cell repertoires in COVID-19 (dated by TCRdb to about 2020). Libraries were made using the immunoSEQ multiplex PCR assay. The table was pulled from immuneACCESS by TCRdb, which kept in-frame rearrangements only. Such tables lose some clones; where checked, under half of the loss comes from unresolved V genes, and the rest has no known cause. The sample table shows more than 350,000 clones, and around 91% are seen once. The ten largest clonotypes hold roughly 1% of the sample. Specimen: PBMCs or T cells enriched from blood (not recorded which). The receptors were sampled from a man in his late teens or twenties who had recovered from COVID-19.

V usage is TRBV6-5 and J usage is TRBJ2-2, with TRBD2 as a possible D gene (5 bases). The CDR3 is 16 amino acids. Germline assignment: CDR1 MNHEY and CDR2 SVGAGI. The V end lost 0 bases, the J end lost 1 base, and 9 bases lay between the germline ends. The CDR3 here is CASSYSRARNTGELFF. CDR3 nucleotide sequence: TGTGCCAGCAGTTACTCGAGGGCCAGGAACACCGGGGAGCTGTTTTTT.

The genes are TRBV7-2 and TRBJ2-7; D not resolved. The CDR3 length is 14 residues. V shed 2 bases and J shed 2 bases, with 10 bases lying between them. Germline V lookup: CDR1 SGHTA, CDR2 FQGNSA. Written as DNA, the CDR3 is TGTGCCAGCAGCTTATATCCGGGTACCTACGAGCAGTACTTC. This translates into CASSLYPGTYEQYF.

The chain recombines TRBV19 with TRBJ2-7, with a tentative D call TRBD1 (5 bases). CDR3 length: 17 amino acids. Per germline, CDR1 LNHDA and CDR2 SQIVND (reference sequence). V lost 3 bases, J lost 0 bases, and 18 bases lay in between. CDR3 sequence reads: CASSMRRWAGISYEQYF. CDR3 in DNA: TGTGCCAGTAGTATGCGGCGGTGGGCAGGGATCTCCTACGAGCAGTACTTC.

The chain links TRBV19 to TRBJ2-3; 9 bases align to TRBD2. The CDR3 runs to 13 residues. With V trimmed by 3 bases and J by 10 bases, 5 bases remained unmatched. Germline CDR1 reads LNHDA; CDR2 reads SQIVND (reference sequence). The CDR3 sequence: CASSMTSGQAQYF. Here the CDR3 DNA reads TGTGCCAGTAGTATGACTAGCGGACAGGCGCAGTATTTT.

V and J are TRBV28 and TRBJ2-1; TRBD2 aligns across 10 bases. Germline CDR1 and CDR2: MDHEN and SYDVKM. V was clipped by 2 bases and J by 5 bases; unmatched bases: 12. CDR3 size: 18 residues. The CDR3 coding sequence is TGTGCCAGCAGTTTACCTCCCCCGAGCGGGAGGGGTAACAATGAGCAGTTCTTC. It is translated as CASSLPPPSGRGNNEQFF.

The chain is built from TRBV6-2 or TRBV6-3 and TRBJ1-2; D possibly corresponds to TRBD1 (5 bases). CDR1 is MNHEY and CDR2 is SVGEGT in the germline V gene. This CDR3 is built from 13 residues. V lost 2 bases, J lost 5 bases, and 9 bases lay in between. Here the CDR3 DNA reads TGTGCCAGCAGTTACAGGGGTCGGTATGGCTACACCTTC. Amino acids: CASSYRGRYGYTF.

This chain links TRBV6-5 with TRBJ2-4; D is possibly TRBD1 (6 bases). The germline V gene encodes CDR1 MNHEY and CDR2 SVGAGI. CDR3 length: 14 amino acids. With 6 bases removed from V and 5 bases from J, the gap between germline ends came to 14 bases. CDR3 sequence reads: CASRLGTIENIQYF. In DNA form, the CDR3 reads TGTGCCAGCAGACTAGGGACAATCGAAAACATTCAGTACTTC.

This chain links TRBV28 with TRBJ2-5; unclear D gene. Germline V CDR1 and CDR2: MDHEN, SYDVKM. The CDR3 is 12 residues long. Trimming removed 8 bases at V and 5 bases at J, with 12 bases between. The CDR3 reads CASRSQSETQYF. CDR3 bases: TGTGCCAGCCGTTCCCAGTCCGAGACCCAGTACTTC.

DNA of the CDR3: TGTGCCAGCAGTTTGCCGAACCCCAGGGGAAGCACAGATACGCAGTATTTT. Protein: CASSLPNPRGSTDTQYF. This chain connects TRBV28 to TRBJ2-3; D possibly corresponds to TRBD1 (6 bases). The CDR3 extends over 17 amino acids. Looked up from germline, CDR1 is MDHEN and CDR2 is SYDVKM. The V gene lost 3 bases and the J gene lost 0 bases, with 16 bases spanning the gap.

This clone was counted between two and nine times. This chain links TRBV6-1 with TRBJ2-5, with unresolved D. Germline loops: CDR1 MNHNS, CDR2 SASEGT. Trimming stripped 2 bases from V and 2 bases from J, with 3 bases between. This CDR3 region has 12 residues. CDR3 amino acids: CASSELQETQYF. DNA of the CDR3: TGTGCCAGCAGTGAACTACAAGAGACCCAGTACTTC.

For this clone: Other nucleotide sequences from this sample produce the same CDR3. The rearrangement joins TRBV12-3 or TRBV12-4 to TRBJ1-1; possible D gene TRBD1, 5 bases. Trimming stripped 5 bases from V and 1 base from J, with 8 bases between. This CDR3 spans 13 amino acids. The CDR3, as DNA: TGTGCCAGCAGTCCTACAGGGAACACTGAAGCTTTCTTT. Protein: CASSPTGNTEAFF.

This chain connects TRBV5-6 to TRBJ1-2; D ambiguous. Germline V gene lookup returns CDR1 SGHDT and CDR2 YYEEEE. The CDR3 totals 13 residues. Trimming cost V 4 bases and J 6 bases, with 13 bases left between them. This CDR3 reads CASSIGRNNGYTF. DNA for the CDR3: TGTGCCAGCAGCATCGGGAGGAACAATGGCTACACCTTC. Together with reference TRBV5-6 and TRBJ1-2, the CDR3 gives the full variable domain: DAGVTQSPTHLIKTRGQQVTLRCSPKSGHDTVSWYQQALGQGPQFIFQYYEEEERQRGNFPDRFSGHQFPNYSSELNVNALLLGDSALYLCASSIGRNNGYTFGSGTRLTVV.

The chain combines TRBV11-2 with TRBJ2-1, with 10 positions matching TRBD1. The length of the CDR3 is 17 residues. CDR1 and CDR2 (germline): SGHAT, FQNNGV. The trim removed 1 base at V and 4 bases at J, leaving 7 bases unmatched. In DNA form, the CDR3 reads TGTGCCAGCAGCTTAGCAGGGACAGGGGCCGGATACAATGAGCAGTTCTTC. Its translation: CASSLAGTGAGYNEQFF.

The rearrangement links TRBV7-9 to TRBJ1-5; maybe TRBD1 (6 bases). The ends were cut back, 5 bases at V and 5 bases at J, with 22 bases in the middle. The V gene's germline CDR1 is SEHNR and CDR2 FQNEAQ (reference sequence). The CDR3 is 17 residues long. Here the CDR3 reads CASSVGTDRSTYQPQHF. CDR3 sequence (DNA): TGTGCCAGCAGCGTAGGAACCGACAGGTCCACATATCAGCCCCAGCATTTT.

This chain links TRBV28 with TRBJ2-7; D is possibly TRBD1 (6 bases). The CDR3 is made up of 15 amino acids. Germline V CDR1 and CDR2: MDHEN, SYDVKM. V dropped 4 bases and J dropped 3 bases, with 16 bases sitting between them. CDR3 sequence reads: CASSSSQGSDYEQYF. The CDR3 DNA is TGTGCCAGCAGTTCTTCACAGGGCTCAGACTACGAGCAGTACTTC.